A selection of T cell receptor beta chains follows, all from one sample in a study of blood T cell repertoires in COVID-19. The data were produced by immunoSEQ multiplex PCR, yet TCRdb's version contains in-frame clones alone and is incomplete. The table lists a few hundred thousand clones, 91% of them singletons, with around 1.3% in the top ten. Input material: PBMCs or T cells enriched from blood (not recorded which). The receptors come from a human donor in a cohort exposed to, infected with or recovered from COVID-19 (not recorded which). The donor label of this sample is uncertain. Each CDR3 is given with its conserved first and last residue. The D gene is left open where the match is weak. Not every row has a clone size; where given, it reads once, few, many or a size class.

- TRBJ1-1 - TRBV2 13 TGTGCCAGCGAAAACAGGGAGAACACTGAAGCTTTCTTT CASENRENTEAFF
- TRBJ2-1 TRBD2 TRBV3-1/TRBV3-2 13 TGTGCCAGCAACCAGCGGGGAATAGATGAGCAGTTCTTC CASNQRGIDEQFF
- TRBJ1-1 TRBD1 TRBV11-2 18 TGTGCCAGCAGCTTAATCGGGCGGAGGGACAGGGGATCCACTGAAGCTTTCTTT CASSLIGRRDRGSTEAFF
once TRBJ1-3 - TRBV27 13 TGTGCCAGCAGTACAGATCCGGGAAACACCATATATTTT CASSTDPGNTIYF
- TRBJ2-3 TRBD2 TRBV7-9 15 TGTGCCAGCAGCGGGCGGACTAGCGGCCTTGGTACGCAGTATTTT CASSGRTSGLGTQYF
- TRBJ2-1 TRBD1 TRBV5-4 18 TGTGCCAGCAGCTTGAAATTGAAAGGGACAGACTCCTACAATGAGCAGTTCTTC CASSLKLKGTDSYNEQFF
- TRBJ1-6 TRBD1 TRBV25-1 14 TGTGCCAGCAGTAGACAGGGCGGTAATTCACCCCTCCACTTT CASSRQGGNSPLHF
- TRBJ1-2 TRBD1 TRBV27 16 TGTGCCAGCAAACAATACCAGGGGGAAGGGGCCTATGGCTACACCTTC CASKQYQGEGAYGYTF
- TRBJ2-1 - TRBV15 13 TGTGCCTCCAAGAGTAGGGGGGGCAATGAGCAGTTCTTC CASKSRGGNEQFF
- TRBJ1-4 - TRBV19 13 TGTGCCAGTACCGCAACAGGGAAAGAAAAACTGTTTTTT CASTATGKEKLFF
- TRBJ1-2 - TRBV20-1 15 TGCAGTGCTAGTAGGGACTCTCGAATAGGGTATGGCTACACCTTC CSASRDSRIGYGYTF
few TRBJ2-3 - TRBV9 15 TGTGCCAGCAGCGTATCAACAGGGAGCACAGATACGCAGTATTTT CASSVSTGSTDTQYF
- TRBJ2-7 TRBD1 TRBV2 12 TGTGCCAGCCTTACAGGGGCCTACGAGCAGTACTTC CASLTGAYEQYF
- TRBJ2-7 - TRBV2 13 TGTGCCAGCACGGGACTGTCCCTCTACGAGCAGTACTTC CASTGLSLYEQYF
- TRBJ1-2 TRBD1 TRBV19 16 TGTGCCAGTAGCCCACACCCGGGACAGGGTAACTATGGCTACACCTTC CASSPHPGQGNYGYTF
- TRBJ2-2 TRBD2 TRBV27 14 TGTGCCAGCAGTCTAGCGGGGGGCCCTCGGGAGCTGTTTTTT CASSLAGGPRELFF
- TRBJ1-3 - TRBV6-5 12 TGTGCCAGCAGTTCCCCGGGGAACACCATATATTTT CASSSPGNTIYF
- TRBJ1-4 TRBD1 TRBV5-1 17 TGCGCCAGCAGCCCCACCGGGACAGGGGGTTTTAATGAAAAACTGTTTTTT CASSPTGTGGFNEKLFF
- TRBJ1-3 - TRBV19 15 TGTGCTTCCGGGGAAGTCCTCCGCTCTGGAAACACCATATATTTT CASGEVLRSGNTIYF
- TRBJ1-5 - TRBV6-2/TRBV6-3 16 TGTGCCAGCAGTTACCCCGGACGGGAGATCAATCAGCCCCAGCATTTT CASSYPGREINQPQHF
- TRBJ2-3 - TRBV19 15 TGTGCCAGTAGTCCCCTAGGGGCCGGCACAGATACGCAGTATTTT CASSPLGAGTDTQYF
- TRBJ1-1 - TRBV6-1 14 TGTGCCAGCAGTGATTTTGATGGGAGCACTGAAGCTTTCTTT CASSDFDGSTEAFF
- TRBJ2-7 - TRBV9 16 TGTGCCAGCAGTCTCCAGGAGGGACTGCCCCCCTACGAGCAGTACTTC CASSLQEGLPPYEQYF
- TRBJ1-6 TRBD1 TRBV2 14 TGTGCCAGCCTTCGGGGACAGGGTAATTCACCCCTCCACTTT CASLRGQGNSPLHF
- TRBJ1-6 TRBD1 TRBV19 14 TGTGCCAGTTCGGCGGGACAGCAAAATTCACCCCTCCACTTT CASSAGQQNSPLHF
- TRBJ2-1 TRBD2 TRBV24-1 11 TGTGCCACCAGAGAAGTAGCGGGGATGTTCTTC CATREVAGMFF
- TRBJ1-1 TRBD1 TRBV7-9 16 TGTGCCAGCAGCTTCGGGACAGGGGGTTTGGGCACTGAAGCTTTCTTT CASSFGTGGLGTEAFF
- TRBJ1-2 - TRBV30 12 TGTGCCTGGAGTTTTGGTCCCGGGGGCTACACCTTC CAWSFGPGGYTF
- TRBJ2-3 TRBD2 TRBV3-1/TRBV3-2 16 TGTGCCAGCAGCCAGCTAGCGGGGGGGCCCGCAGATACGCAGTATTTT CASSQLAGGPADTQYF
- TRBJ2-4 - TRBV19 15 TGTGCCAGTAGTAAACAGCCCCTAGCCAAAAACATTCAGTACTTC CASSKQPLAKNIQYF
- TRBJ2-2 - TRBV9 14 TGTGCCAGCAGCGAGGCGGCGAACACCGGGGAGCTGTTTTTT CASSEAANTGELFF
- TRBJ2-3 TRBD2 TRBV7-9 17 TGTGCCAGCAGCTCCCGGGCTAGCGGGCTTAGCACAGATACGCAGTATTTT CASSSRASGLSTDTQYF
- TRBJ2-7 TRBD1 TRBV3-1/TRBV3-2 15 TGTGCCAGCAGCCCCGGGACAGGGGGCTGGGGAGAGCAGTACTTC CASSPGTGGWGEQYF
- TRBJ2-2 TRBD1 TRBV9 15 TGTGCCAGCAGCGTAGGGGGGACAGACACCGGGGAGCTGTTTTTT CASSVGGTDTGELFF
- TRBJ1-1 TRBD1 TRBV11-2 16 TGTGCCAGCAGCGTCGGAATGGGGACAGGGGACACTGAAGCTTTCTTT CASSVGMGTGDTEAFF
- TRBJ1-1 - TRBV9 13 TGTGCCAGCAGCGTAGCTGACAGCACTGAAGCTTTCTTT CASSVADSTEAFF
- TRBJ2-3 TRBD2 TRBV30 16 TGTGCCTGGAGTGTAGGTCTAGCGGGGTCCTCGGCTACGCAGTATTTT CAWSVGLAGSSATQYF
once TRBJ2-1 TRBD2 TRBV10-2 14 TGCGCCAGCAAGAGCGGGGGTCTCTACAATGAGCAGTTCTTC CASKSGGLYNEQFF
- TRBJ2-3 - TRBV6-2/TRBV6-3 14 TGTGCCAGCAGTGGTCGTCTTGAGTCAGATACGCAGTATTTT CASSGRLESDTQYF
- TRBJ1-1 - TRBV5-1 14 TGCGCCAGCAGCTTGCGGTTGGAGGGGACTGAAGCTTTCTTT CASSLRLEGTEAFF
- TRBJ1-1 - TRBV12-3/TRBV12-4 12 TGTGCCAGCAGTTTACAGGGGTCTGAAGCTTTCTTT CASSLQGSEAFF
many TRBJ1-3 - TRBV7-2 14 TGTGCCAGCAGCTTAAAAGGGGATGGAAACACCATATATTTT CASSLKGDGNTIYF
few TRBJ2-1 - TRBV10-1 13 TGCGCCAGCAGTGGGACTGGAAACAATGAGCAGTTCTTC CASSGTGNNEQFF
- TRBJ2-7 - TRBV11-3 14 TGTGCCAGCAGCTTAGCGGGGAGCTCCTACGGGCAGTACTTC CASSLAGSSYGQYF
- TRBJ2-5 - TRBV12-3/TRBV12-4 13 TGTGCCAGCAGTTTCGGGCGGGAAGAGACCCAGTACTTC CASSFGREETQYF
- TRBJ1-5 TRBD1 TRBV3-1/TRBV3-2 19 TGTGCCAGCAGCCAAGTAACACGTGAGGCAGGGGGCTTCTGTCAGCCCCAGCATTTT CASSQVTREAGGFCQPQHF
once TRBJ1-4 - TRBV7-6 17 TGTGCCAGCAGCTTAGTTGGAGTGGGTGCAACTAATGAAAAACTGTTTTTT CASSLVGVGATNEKLFF
once TRBJ2-2 TRBD2 TRBV9 15 TGTGCCAGCGGACTAGCGGGGGGGCAGTCCGGGGAGCTGTTTTTT CASGLAGGQSGELFF
- TRBJ2-4 TRBD1 TRBV19 15 TGTGCCAGTAGTATCGGCAACAGGGGTTTAAGCATTCAGTACTTC CASSIGNRGLSIQYF
- TRBJ2-1 TRBD1 TRBV18 14 TGTGCCAGCTCACAGGGGACAGGGGGCAATGAGCAGTTCTTC CASSQGTGGNEQFF
- TRBJ2-7 TRBD2 TRBV12-5 16 TGTGCTAGTGGTTTGGTACTGGGGGAGCGGGGCATGGCGCAGTACTTC CASGLVLGERGMAQYF
- TRBJ2-2 TRBD2 TRBV7-3 18 TGTGCCAGCAGCCCCCTAGCGGGCGCCCGAATTATCACCGGGGAGCTGTTTTTT CASSPLAGARIITGELFF
- TRBJ1-4 TRBD1 TRBV4-3 14 TGCGCCAGCAGCCAGACAGGGGGCGGTGAAAAACTGTTTTTT CASSQTGGGEKLFF